This TCR beta chain stems from a study of cytomegalovirus exposure and HLA in healthy donors. Study outcomes and limitations: The study designated fewer than 200 TCR beta chains cytomegalovirus-associated.

There were likely unrecorded immune exposures, though donors were nominally healthy when sampled. V was pared by 3 bases and J by 1 base, with 6 bases between. CDR1 and CDR2 (germline): LNHDA, SQIVND (reference sequence). The CDR3 covers 13 residues. Note on this clone: What it binds is unknown.

Primers included in the PCR were 60 Vbeta and 13 Jbeta primers. Sequencing was performed with immunoSEQ multiplex PCR; in TCRdb, only in-frame clones are kept and a portion is missing. This table has some 140,000 clones, 60% to 85% appearing once. This clonotype was obtained from a woman aged 40-49 years in good health and CMV-seronegative. V usage is TRBV19 and J usage is TRBJ1-1; no reliable D call. The specimen sequenced was PBMCs. The CDR3 coding sequence is TGTGCCAGTAGTATCAGAGGGAACACTGAAGCTTTCTTT. The encoded protein is CASSIRGNTEAFF.